The rows below give T cell receptor beta chains drawn from one sample of a study of blood T cell repertoires in COVID-19. Assay used: immunoSEQ multiplex PCR; TCRdb lists only in-frame clones, some missing. The table lists under 150,000 clones, approximately 84% of them singletons. Sequenced material: peripheral blood. The receptor source for this set is a man between 65 and 85 years old with active or convalescent COVID-19. CDR3s include the opening cysteine and the closing phenylalanine or tryptophan. Rows may omit the clone size; those that give it use once, few, many or a size class.

size	J	V	length	CDR3
-	TRBJ2-7	TRBV5-1	13	CASSREHTYEQYF
-	TRBJ1-5	TRBV5-1	13	CASSLQGNQPQHF
-	TRBJ2-7	TRBV15	15	CATSRVTGGSYEQYF
-	TRBJ2-1	TRBV20-1	11	CSASGYNEQFF
few	TRBJ2-7	TRBV2	14	CASEFGTGVYEQYF
-	TRBJ1-1	TRBV6-5	14	CASSLGQVNTEAFF
once	TRBJ1-4	TRBV25-1	15	CASSVRRGVDEKLFF
-	TRBJ2-1	TRBV4-2	16	CASSLSPLTVDNEQFF
-	TRBJ1-6	TRBV9	14	CASSAGTANSPLHF
few	TRBJ1-1	TRBV30	14	CAWQTGVMNTEAFF
-	TRBJ2-1	TRBV15	16	CATSRDPVQRNNEQFF
-	TRBJ2-7	TRBV18	15	CASSPPVGGQAHLYF
-	TRBJ2-1	TRBV7-9	15	CASSSHSGNYNEQFF
once	TRBJ1-2	TRBV24-1	15	CATSESTGGNYGYTF
-	TRBJ2-4	TRBV19	16	CASSIFTSDPKNIQYF
once	TRBJ2-5	TRBV4-1	16	CASSPYERLVQETQYF
-	TRBJ1-1	TRBV30	12	CAWSVGARAAFF
few	TRBJ1-1	TRBV6-6	12	CASSQPGGEAFF
-	TRBJ2-3	TRBV2	15	CASSEERGGLDTQYF
-	TRBJ2-1	TRBV18	14	CASSPTTEYNEQFF
-	TRBJ1-1	TRBV7-9	14	CASSPRDSNSEAFF
once	TRBJ2-1	TRBV11-3	13	CASSRTRELEQFF
-	TRBJ2-2	TRBV28	14	CASRLAGATGELFF
-	TRBJ2-7	TRBV28	14	CASPPGSGSYEQYF
-	TRBJ1-3	TRBV7-6	13	CASSGSSGNTIYF
-	TRBJ1-4	TRBV11-2	14	CASSADRGMEKLFF
-	TRBJ1-3	TRBV28	15	CASSFPSGSGNTIYF
-	TRBJ1-2	TRBV7-6	15	CASRPGPVANYGYTF
few	TRBJ2-7	TRBV6-1	14	CASSELTGAYEQYF
-	TRBJ2-2	TRBV28	15	CASSFSGRGTGELFF
-	TRBJ2-3	TRBV5-4	15	CASSPGLAGADTQYF
-	TRBJ2-1	TRBV7-3	14	CASSRDRVYNEQFF
-	TRBJ2-4	TRBV29-1	17	CSAEGAGEDLAKNIQYF
-	TRBJ2-5	TRBV27	14	CASSGTGGRETQYF
-	TRBJ1-3	TRBV6-5	12	CATGRSGNTIYF
-	TRBJ1-1	TRBV27	14	CASSYRGAGAEAFF
-	TRBJ1-6	TRBV6-4	14	CATDWLAHNSPLHF
-	TRBJ2-3	TRBV10-3	14	CANRGAASGDTQYF
-	TRBJ1-3	TRBV9	13	CASSVGGGNTIYF
-	TRBJ2-5	TRBV4-3	14	CASSQETGQETQYF
-	TRBJ1-1	TRBV18	14	CASSPFRGGTEAFF
-	TRBJ2-1	TRBV2	15	CASSRLAGLNNEQFF
-	TRBJ2-7	TRBV3-1/TRBV3-2	13	CASKSSNSYEQYF
-	TRBJ1-2	TRBV6-1	15	CASSEGQGAGYGYTF
-	TRBJ2-2	TRBV7-2	16	CASSFGREVMAGELFF
-	TRBJ1-5	TRBV6-5	14	CASSIRGVNQPQHF
-	TRBJ2-2	TRBV11-3	15	CASSLDVGLTGELFF
-	TRBJ2-7	TRBV7-2	13	CASSFDRGGEQYF
-	TRBJ2-1	TRBV4-1	17	CASSQLLGPSSYNEQFF
-	TRBJ1-6	TRBV28	21	CASSLLGLRDRGSPYNSPLHF
-	TRBJ2-3	TRBV28	16	CASSLRLLAQGDTQYF
-	TRBJ1-1	TRBV7-6	17	CASSLVGGQGAYTEAFF
-	TRBJ2-5	TRBV2	15	CASSGGLAGVETQYF
-	TRBJ2-7	TRBV11-3	14	CASNQWGETYEQYF
-	TRBJ1-3	TRBV2	13	CASTASGGNTIYF